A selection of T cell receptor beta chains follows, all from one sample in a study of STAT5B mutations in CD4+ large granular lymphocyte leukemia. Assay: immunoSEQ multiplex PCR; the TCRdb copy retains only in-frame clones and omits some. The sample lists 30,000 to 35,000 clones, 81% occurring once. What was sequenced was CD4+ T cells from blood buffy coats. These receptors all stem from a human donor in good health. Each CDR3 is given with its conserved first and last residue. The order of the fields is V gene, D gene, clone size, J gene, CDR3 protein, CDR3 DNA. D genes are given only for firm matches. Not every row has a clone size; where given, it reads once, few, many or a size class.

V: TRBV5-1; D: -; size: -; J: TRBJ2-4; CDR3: CASSVRDLRKSKNIQYF; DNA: TGCGCCAGCAGCGTCCGGGACCTCCGTAAATCCAAAAACATTCAGTACTTC
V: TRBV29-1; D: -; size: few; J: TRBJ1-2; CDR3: CSVSTGTPNYGYTF; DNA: TGCAGCGTTAGTACCGGGACACCGAACTATGGCTACACCTTC
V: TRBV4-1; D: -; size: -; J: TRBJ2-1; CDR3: CASSQVDLINYNEQFF; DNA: TGCGCCAGCAGCCAAGTCGATTTAATTAACTACAATGAGCAGTTCTTC
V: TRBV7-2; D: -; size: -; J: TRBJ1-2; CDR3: CASSFQGNEANYGYTF; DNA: TGTGCCAGCAGCTTCCAGGGAAACGAAGCTAACTATGGCTACACCTTC
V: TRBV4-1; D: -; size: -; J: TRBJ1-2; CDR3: CASSQAGVLGYTF; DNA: TGCGCCAGCAGCCAGGCAGGGGTCTTGGGCTACACCTTC
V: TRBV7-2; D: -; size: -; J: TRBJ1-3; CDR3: CASTNSQGILSGNTIYF; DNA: TGTGCCAGCACCAATTCCCAGGGGATCCTCTCTGGAAACACCATATATTTT
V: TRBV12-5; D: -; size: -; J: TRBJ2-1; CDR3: CASGPADTYPNEQFF; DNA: TGTGCTAGTGGCCCAGCAGATACTTACCCTAATGAGCAGTTCTTC
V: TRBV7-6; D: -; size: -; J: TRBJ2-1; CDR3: CASSLEASREDYNEQFF; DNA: TGTGCCAGCAGCTTAGAAGCGAGTCGAGAGGACTACAATGAGCAGTTCTTC
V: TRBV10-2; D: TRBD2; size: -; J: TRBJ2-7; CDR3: CASSESTSGRGLYEQYF; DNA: TGCGCCAGCAGTGAGTCGACTAGCGGGAGGGGGCTCTACGAGCAGTACTTC
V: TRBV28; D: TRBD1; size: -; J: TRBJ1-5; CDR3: CASTPGQGWDQPQHF; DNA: TGTGCCAGCACTCCGGGACAGGGATGGGATCAGCCCCAGCATTTT
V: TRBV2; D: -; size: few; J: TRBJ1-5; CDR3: CASSEAWGNQPQHF; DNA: TGTGCCAGCAGTGAAGCGTGGGGAAATCAGCCCCAGCATTTT
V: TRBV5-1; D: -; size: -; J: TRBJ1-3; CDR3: CASSLDTGLNGNTIYF; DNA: TGCGCCAGCAGCTTGGATACGGGGTTAAACGGAAACACCATATATTTT
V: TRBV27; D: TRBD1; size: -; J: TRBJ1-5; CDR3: CASSFTGGGNNQPQHF; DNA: TGTGCCAGCAGTTTTACAGGGGGTGGTAACAATCAGCCCCAGCATTTT
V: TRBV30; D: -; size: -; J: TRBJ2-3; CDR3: CALRPRALGTDTQYF; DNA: TGTGCCCTCAGGCCCCGGGCCCTGGGCACAGATACGCAGTATTTT
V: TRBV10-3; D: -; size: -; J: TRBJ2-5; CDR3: CAISGTPRGETQYF; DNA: TGTGCCATCAGTGGGACGCCCCGGGGAGAGACCCAGTACTTC
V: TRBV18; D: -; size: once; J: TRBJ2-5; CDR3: CASSPGQMGETQYF; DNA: TGTGCCAGCTCACCCGGACAGATGGGAGAGACCCAGTACTTC
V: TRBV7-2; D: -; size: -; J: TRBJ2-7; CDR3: CASRGIRTGTYEQYF; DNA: TGTGCCAGCAGAGGGATTCGGACGGGCACCTACGAGCAGTACTTC
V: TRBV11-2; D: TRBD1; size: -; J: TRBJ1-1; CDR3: CASSPPGQGEAFF; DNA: TGTGCCAGCAGTCCGCCCGGACAGGGTGAAGCTTTCTTT
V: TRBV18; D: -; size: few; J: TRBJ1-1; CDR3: CASSPGTADTEAFF; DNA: TGTGCCAGCTCACCAGGGACGGCCGACACTGAAGCTTTCTTT
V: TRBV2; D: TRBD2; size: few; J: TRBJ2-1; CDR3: CASSSTSVRGYNEQFF; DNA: TGTGCCAGCAGTTCAACTAGCGTCCGGGGGTACAATGAGCAGTTCTTC
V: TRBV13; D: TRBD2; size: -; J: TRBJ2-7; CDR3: CASSSFGLAYEQYF; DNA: TGTGCCAGCAGCTCCTTCGGACTAGCCTACGAGCAGTACTTC
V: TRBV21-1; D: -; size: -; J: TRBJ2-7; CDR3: CASSNRGQEMVTYEQYF; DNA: TGTGCCAGCAGCAACCGTGGACAGGAGATGGTCACCTACGAGCAGTACTTC
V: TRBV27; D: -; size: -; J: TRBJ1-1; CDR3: CASSLGQRGAAFF; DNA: TGTGCCAGCAGTTTGGGGCAGAGAGGTGCGGCTTTCTTT
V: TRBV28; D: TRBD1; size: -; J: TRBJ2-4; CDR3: CASRPGQGRPAKNIQYF; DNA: TGTGCCAGCAGACCCGGACAGGGTAGACCGGCCAAAAACATTCAGTACTTC